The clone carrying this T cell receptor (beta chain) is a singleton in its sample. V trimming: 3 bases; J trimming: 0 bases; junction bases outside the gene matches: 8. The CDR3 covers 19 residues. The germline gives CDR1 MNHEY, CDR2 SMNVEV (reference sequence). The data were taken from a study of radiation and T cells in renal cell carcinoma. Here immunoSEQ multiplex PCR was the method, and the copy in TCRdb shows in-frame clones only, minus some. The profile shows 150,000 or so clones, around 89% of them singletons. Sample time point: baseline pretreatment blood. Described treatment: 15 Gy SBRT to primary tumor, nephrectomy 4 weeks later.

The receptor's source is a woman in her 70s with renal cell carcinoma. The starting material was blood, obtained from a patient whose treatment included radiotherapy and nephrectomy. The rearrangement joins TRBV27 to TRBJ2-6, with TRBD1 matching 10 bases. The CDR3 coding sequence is TGTGCCAGCAGTTTCCTCGGGACAGGGGTATTCTCTGGGGCCAACGTCCTGACTTTC. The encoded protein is CASSFLGTGVFSGANVLTF.